This T cell receptor beta chain originates from a study of blood T cells in healthy people across ages (dated by TCRdb to 2013 to 2016). With regard to the full study: In model experiments, template switching captured roughly one uniquely barcoded TCR beta cDNA molecule for every two T cells. To track age-related changes in TCR beta repertoire diversity, the study relied on deep sequencing normalized with unique cDNA molecular identifiers. Four age groups were formed from the donors: young (average 16 years), middle-aged (around 40), aged (about 62) and long-lived (less than 85). The study analyzed two additional independent replicas of 1 million unique cDNA reads from the same blood draw for two donors, one aged 18 to 29 and one aged 80 or older. Broad study findings and their caveats: Observed TCR beta diversity per million T cells fell roughly linearly with age, and a significant reduction was already apparent by age about 43. Compared with the aged group, the long-lived group had more naive CD4+ T cells, fewer expanded clones and increased TCR diversity, suggesting age selection. Donor CMV infection status was unknown, potentially confounding age-related changes in expanded clonotypes. Estimates of total diversity based on one million sequenced T cells were considered lower bounds and underestimates. Since profiling was done on bulk unsorted PBMCs, naive and antigen-experienced compartments could not be conclusively compared. A strong correlation was found between observed TCR beta diversity and the percentage of naive T cells measured by flow cytometry.

The approximately 41 donors, aged roughly 6 to 95 years, were systemically healthy Caucasian individuals from Russia. Each donor gave around 9.8 milliliters of peripheral blood, collected into EDTA-treated Vacutainer tubes. PBMCs were isolated by Ficoll-Paque density-gradient centrifugation, with at least 6.5 million obtained per sample. Trizol reagent was used to extract total RNA from the PBMCs, yielding at least 5 micrograms per sample. For every donor, flow cytometry on a PBMC aliquot measured the percentage of naive CD45RAhigh/CD27high T cells. The library was prepared using 5' RACE. The sequencing machine was an Illumina HiSeq 2500. The second PCR ran for about 6 to 12 cycles and used a J-beta primer mix along with a sample-barcoded 5' primer. A unique molecular identifier was introduced onto each TCR beta cDNA molecule by a template-switch 5' adaptor carrying 12 random nucleotides. At least 2.5 million CDR3-containing paired-end reads were obtained from each sample. The Mint cDNA synthesis kit, primed by a TRBC-specific oligonucleotide, was used to synthesize first-strand cDNA from all RNA. Following uracil-DNA glycosylase treatment, all cDNA underwent a first 18-cycle PCR with the universal primers M1SS and BC2_uni_R. Turning to the authors' computational methods: Each sample was normalized by randomly selecting 1 million high-quality reads, each carrying a distinct molecular identifier. Instead of being binned into consensus sequences, reads that shared molecular identifiers were thrown out. MiTCR, run with a Q25 quality threshold and the strictest error-elimination algorithm, handled CDR3 identification, clonotype clustering and error correction. A nonparametric unseen species model with Euler transformation was used to estimate a lower bound on total TCR beta diversity. Using fastp trimming at Q25 and MiXCR clonotype assembly, TCRdb reanalyzed the public sequencing data and kept in-frame beta chains. All rows with the same CDR3 protein become a single entry with the most common DNA and genes. The V and J calls were not made by the authors but by TCRdb's processing. The sample table contains 750,000 to 1,000,000 distinct CDR3 sequences; only one count was recorded for around 29% of them. The ten largest clones add up to roughly 10% of the sample.

This clonotype was seen more than once but under ten times. No antigen is known for it. There are no base qualities to consult, and no much larger clone falls within one base. This sample was shared with a second study, whose subject was T cells of mothers and their children. As that second paper reports: Nine systemically healthy Caucasian individuals, comprising three mothers and their six children, were included as donors. cDNA synthesis consumed the entire amount of extracted RNA, loaded at around 1.4 ug RNA in each 15 ul reaction. Sample barcodes and 2-4 random nucleotides were added via the M1S primer in the second PCR. More than 9.5 million TCR beta CDR3 reads were obtained from each mother, and about 3 million reads were obtained from each child. In both related and unrelated pairs, thymic selection shapes the output of TCR recombination in a similar way, with inherited differences having only a minor effect. Normalized repertoire overlap was always slightly but never significantly higher in related than unrelated mother-child pairs. With a sensitivity of about 100 clones per million clonotypes, no persistent microchimeric T cell clones were detected. To look for features that set related mother-child pairs apart from unrelated individuals, the researchers ran deep NGS to compare the TCR beta repertoires of mothers and children. The mean age was 40 +/- 4 years for the mothers and approximately 11 +/- 4 years for the children. After adapters were ligated using NEBNext reagents, the libraries underwent 100+100 nt paired-end sequencing on an Illumina HiSeq 2000. To prevent cross-contamination, the mother and child libraries were prepared a month apart and were sequenced in separate runs. Between roughly 500,000 and 2,300,000 distinct TCR beta clonotypes were identified per donor. Naive TCR beta clonotypes were estimated from low-frequency clonotypes matched to each donor's FACS-determined naive share, without sorting.

The clonotype originates from a woman aged 40 to 55 in good health. Sequenced material: blood.

The DNA reads TGTGCCAGCAGTCCTCTACCGGGGCGGGAGACCCAGTACTTC. It codes for CASSPLPGRETQYF. The rearranged segments are TRBV28 and TRBJ2-5, with the D call tentatively TRBD1 or TRBD2, each fitting 5 bases. Trimming at the junction amounts to 5 bases on V and 5 bases on J, and the germline ends lie 15 bases apart. The CDR3, cysteine through phenylalanine, is 14 amino acids long. Only CDR3 DNA is held: 42 bases, read in frame from base 1. Via the germline V gene, CDR1 is MDHEN and CDR2 SYDVKM.